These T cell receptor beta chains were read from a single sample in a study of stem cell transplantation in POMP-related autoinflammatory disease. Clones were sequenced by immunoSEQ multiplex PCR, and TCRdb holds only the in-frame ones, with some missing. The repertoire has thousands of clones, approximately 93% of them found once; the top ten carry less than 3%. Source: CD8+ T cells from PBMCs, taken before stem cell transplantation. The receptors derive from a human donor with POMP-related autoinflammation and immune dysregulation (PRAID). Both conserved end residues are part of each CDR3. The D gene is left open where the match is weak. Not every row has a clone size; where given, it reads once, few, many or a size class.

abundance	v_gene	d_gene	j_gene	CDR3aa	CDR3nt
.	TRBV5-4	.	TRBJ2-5	CASSQGGETQYF	TGTGCCAGCAGCCAAGGAGGAGAGACCCAGTACTTC
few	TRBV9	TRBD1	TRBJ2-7	CASSAGTGDHEQYF	TGTGCCAGCAGCGCCGGGACAGGGGACCACGAGCAGTACTTC
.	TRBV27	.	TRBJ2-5	CASSRTEQETQYF	TGTGCCAGCAGCCGAACGGAACAAGAGACCCAGTACTTC
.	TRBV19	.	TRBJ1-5	CASSIGGNQPQHF	TGTGCCAGTAGCATCGGTGGGAATCAGCCCCAGCATTTT
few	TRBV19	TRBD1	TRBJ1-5	CASSIGDRGLSNQPQHF	TGTGCCAGTAGTATAGGGGACAGGGGGCTCAGCAATCAGCCCCAGCATTTT
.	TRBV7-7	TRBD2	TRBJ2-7	CASSQGTGGRYEQYF	TGTGCCAGCAGCCAGGGAACGGGGGGGCGGTACGAGCAGTACTTC
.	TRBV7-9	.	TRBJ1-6	CASSLGGDSPLHF	TGTGCCAGCAGCTTAGGAGGGGATTCACCCCTCCACTTT
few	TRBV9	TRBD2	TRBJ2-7	CASSVGTSGTYEQYF	TGTGCCAGCAGCGTAGGGACTAGCGGAACCTACGAGCAGTACTTC
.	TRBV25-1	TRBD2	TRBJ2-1	CASSPLAGGDNEQFF	TGTGCCAGTTCCCCCCTAGCGGGAGGGGACAATGAGCAGTTCTTC
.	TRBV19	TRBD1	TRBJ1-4	CASSIGTGSATNEKLFF	TGTGCCAGTAGTATTGGGACAGGGAGCGCAACTAATGAAAAACTGTTTTTT
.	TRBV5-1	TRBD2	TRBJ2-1	CASSPLGLAGVSSYNEQFF	TGCGCCAGCAGCCCCCTCGGACTAGCGGGGGTGAGCTCCTACAATGAGCAGTTCTTC
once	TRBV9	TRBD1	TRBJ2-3	CASSRWDRGTDTQYF	TGTGCCAGCAGCAGGTGGGACAGGGGAACAGATACGCAGTATTTT
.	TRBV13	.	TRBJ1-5	CASSLGPEQPQHF	TGTGCCAGCAGCTTAGGCCCCGAACAGCCCCAGCATTTT
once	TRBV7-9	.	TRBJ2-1	CASSLGAEQFF	TGTGCCAGCAGCTTAGGCGCTGAGCAGTTCTTC
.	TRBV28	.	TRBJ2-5	CASSLRETQYF	TGTGCCAGCAGTTTGAGGGAGACCCAGTACTTC
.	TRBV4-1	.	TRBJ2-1	CASSHGVVRSYNEQFF	TGCGCCAGCAGCCACGGGGTAGTAAGGTCCTACAATGAGCAGTTCTTC
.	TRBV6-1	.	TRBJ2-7	CASSEGYKYEQYF	TGTGCCAGCAGTGAAGGTTACAAGTACGAGCAGTACTTC
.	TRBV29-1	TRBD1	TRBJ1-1	CSVYPHRGEAFF	TGCAGCGTTTACCCCCACAGGGGTGAAGCTTTCTTT
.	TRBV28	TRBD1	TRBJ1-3	CASSPPRTGRNTIYF	TGTGCCAGCAGCCCCCCTAGGACAGGGAGAAACACCATATATTTT
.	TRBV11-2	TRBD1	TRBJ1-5	CASSSGQGKQPQHF	TGTGCCAGCAGCTCCGGACAGGGAAAGCAGCCCCAGCATTTT
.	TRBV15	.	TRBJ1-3	CATSTGGSSGNTIYF	TGTGCCACCAGCACGGGAGGGAGCTCTGGAAACACCATATATTTT